This entry lists 22 T cell receptor beta chains sequenced from one sample in a study of blood T cell repertoires in COVID-19. The method was immunoSEQ multiplex PCR; TCRdb's version includes in-frame clones alone and lacks a portion of them. The table has 250,000 or so clones, about 91% seen once. Sequencing was carried out using peripheral blood. The source is a man older than 75 with acute or convalescent COVID-19.

This clone occurred once. The chain employs TRBV6-2 or TRBV6-3 and TRBJ1-6; perhaps TRBD1 as D (5 bases). In germline, CDR1 is MNHEY, CDR2 SVGEGT. CDR3 length: 14 residues. V lost 0 bases and J 8 bases, leaving 8 bases between the germline ends. CDR3 DNA sequence: TGTGCCAGCAGTTACTCTTTCAGGGATTCACCCCTCCACTTT. Protein sequence: CASSYSFRDSPLHF.

This clone appeared a single time. The genes are TRBV28 and TRBJ1-2; D might be TRBD1 (6 bases). From germline, CDR1 is MDHEN and CDR2 SYDVKM. The CDR3 covers 16 residues. V lost 7 bases to trimming and J lost 2 bases, with 20 bases between them. The CDR3 DNA sequence: TGTGCCAGCACCTTTAACGACAGGTTCGACAACTATGGCTACACCTTC. This sequence encodes CASTFNDRFDNYGYTF.

This clone was seen more than once but under ten times. The chain carries TRBV6-5 and TRBJ2-2; D is undetermined. This CDR3 is built from 12 residues. The V and J ends lost 4 bases and 5 bases respectively, with 5 bases between them. Germline V lookup: CDR1 MNHEY, CDR2 SVGAGI. CDR3: CASSFPTGELFF. The CDR3 bases are TGTGCCAGCAGTTTTCCAACCGGGGAGCTGTTTTTT.

This clone was recorded only once. V is TRBV6-5 and J is TRBJ1-5, with 8 bases matching TRBD1. The junction had 5 bases not matched to a gene; V was cut back by 4 bases and J by 0 bases. CDR1 MNHEY and CDR2 SVGAGI come from the germline V gene. The CDR3 runs 16 residues. The DNA of the CDR3 is TGTGCCAGCAGTTCGGGACAGGTGAATAGCAATCAGCCCCAGCATTTT. Protein: CASSSGQVNSNQPQHF.

This clone has only one observation. The chain joins TRBV18 to TRBJ2-3; maybe TRBD2 (7 bases). The germline V gene encodes CDR1 KGHSH and CDR2 LQKENI. This CDR3 is built from 15 residues. V lost 2 bases, J lost 3 bases, and 12 bases lay in between. In nucleotides, the CDR3 is TGTGCCAGCTCACCAAAGGGGGGGAGGACAGATACGCAGTATTTT. It is translated as CASSPKGGRTDTQYF.

The chain employs TRBV5-1 and TRBJ1-4; D is ambiguous. Trimming removed 7 bases from V and 1 base from J, with 14 bases in between. The CDR3 is made up of 15 amino acids. Germline V gene lookup returns CDR1 SGHRS and CDR2 YFSETQ. The CDR3 here is CASRERLLTNEKLFF. The CDR3 region has the DNA TGCGCCAGCCGGGAGAGGCTCCTAACTAATGAAAAACTGTTTTTT.

The J gene is TRBJ2-7, the V gene TRBV6-6; 9 bases align to TRBD1. The CDR3 length is 17 residues. Germline trimming cut 5 bases from V and 0 bases from J; bases unmatched to any gene: 11. Germline CDR1 is MNHNY and CDR2 is SVGAGI (reference sequence). The CDR3 protein is CASSPFPGTGNSYEQYF. The CDR3 coding sequence is TGTGCCAGCAGTCCCTTCCCCGGGACAGGGAACTCCTACGAGCAGTACTTC.

The J gene is TRBJ2-1, the V gene TRBV19; TRBD2 matches at 10 bases. Germline V lookup: CDR1 LNHDA, CDR2 SQIVND (reference sequence). CDR3 length: 15 residues. Trimming at V came to 6 bases and at J to 4 bases, leaving 6 bases not matched to a gene. CDR3 sequence reads: CASRGGLAEYNEQFF. The DNA of the CDR3 is TGTGCCAGTAGAGGAGGACTAGCGGAATACAATGAGCAGTTCTTC.

The chain is built from TRBV9 and TRBJ1-2; no firm D call. The CDR3 consists of 15 residues. The V gene lost 3 bases and the J gene lost 10 bases, with 22 bases spanning the gap. CDR1 and CDR2 from the germline V gene are SGDLS and YYNGEE. The CDR3 DNA reads TGTGCCAGCAGCGAGCGGTGGGGTCAGTATCCAGACTACACCTTC. Translated, it gives CASSERWGQYPDYTF. The full variable domain, with the rest looked up from reference TRBV9 and TRBJ1-2, is DSGVTQTPKHLITATGQRVTLRCSPRSGDLSVYWYQQSLDQGLQFLIQYYNGEERAKGNILERFSAQQFPDLHSELNLSSLELGDSALYFCASSERWGQYPDYTFGSGTRLTVV.

V usage is TRBV2 and J usage is TRBJ1-1, with 11 bases identical to TRBD1. Per germline, CDR1 SNHLY and CDR2 FYNNEI. The CDR3 runs to 16 residues. The ends lost 7 bases at V and 0 bases at J; junction bases unmatched: 7. This chain's CDR3 is CASMRTGGVMNTEAFF. As DNA, the CDR3 is TGTGCCAGCATGAGGACAGGGGGCGTAATGAACACTGAAGCTTTCTTT.

For the CDR3, the DNA is TGTGCCAGCAGTGGGCAGGGGGGAGGCCAGCCCCAGCATTTT. This sequence encodes CASSGQGGGQPQHF. This sequence joins TRBV2 and TRBJ1-5; TRBD1 aligns across 7 bases. The V and J ends lost 4 bases and 7 bases, in that order; junction bases with no gene match: 7. CDR1 SNHLY and CDR2 FYNNEI come from the germline V gene. The CDR3 runs 14 residues.

The chain carries TRBV5-1 and TRBJ1-6; TRBD1 matches at 9 bases. The CDR3 extends over 15 amino acids. The V gene end was trimmed by 4 bases and the J gene end by 7 bases; junction bases not matched to a gene: 6. From germline, CDR1 is SGHRS and CDR2 YFSETQ. The CDR3 loop reads CASSPRGTGNSPLHF. The CDR3 DNA sequence: TGCGCCAGCAGCCCCCGCGGGACAGGGAATTCACCCCTCCACTTT.

The chain combines TRBV29-1 with TRBJ2-2; the match to TRBD2 covers 11 bases. V dropped 7 bases and J dropped 0; count of bases not matched to a gene: 4. Germline values: CDR1 SQVTM, CDR2 ANQGSEA. The length of the CDR3 is 15 residues. The CDR3 sequence: CSARGLAANTGELFF. The CDR3, as DNA: TGCAGCGCCCGGGGACTAGCGGCGAACACCGGGGAGCTGTTTTTT.

The gene calls are TRBV9 and TRBJ1-4; D is uncertain. With 3 bases removed from V and 8 bases from J, the gap between germline ends came to 17 bases. The CDR3 has 15 residues. Germline CDR1 and CDR2: SGDLS and YYNGEE. The CDR3, as DNA: TGTGCCAGCAGCGGGGAGGGCAGGCAGTGGGAAAAACTGTTTTTT. Its translation: CASSGEGRQWEKLFF.

The CDR3 region has the DNA TGTGCCAGCAGGGTAGTAACTTCCTATAATTCACCCCTCCACTTT. It translates to CASRVVTSYNSPLHF. The chain links TRBV6-5 to TRBJ1-6; D unresolved. Per germline, CDR1 MNHEY and CDR2 SVGAGI. The V gene lost 6 bases and the J gene lost 1 base, with 10 bases spanning the gap. The CDR3 is 15 residues long.

CDR3 protein: CASRNGLAGSEQYF. The CDR3 DNA follows: TGTGCCAGCAGGAACGGACTAGCGGGAAGCGAGCAGTACTTC. V is TRBV28 and J is TRBJ2-7, with 12 bases identical to TRBD2. With V trimmed by 6 bases and J by 6 bases, 6 bases remained unmatched. This CDR3 has 14 residues. Germline V gene sequence: CDR1 MDHEN, CDR2 SYDVKM. Full variable domain (rest looked up from reference TRBV28 and TRBJ2-7): DVKVTQSSRYLVKRTGEKVFLECVQDMDHENMFWYRQDPGLGLRLIYFSYDVKMKEKGDIPEGYSVSREKKERFSLILESASTNQTSMYLCASRNGLAGSEQYFGPGTRLTVT.

The chain carries TRBV6-5 and TRBJ2-5; TRBD2 is a possible D gene (5 bases). The CDR3 is made up of 14 amino acids. Germline lookup yields CDR1 MNHEY and CDR2 SVGAGI. V dropped 0 bases and J dropped 4 bases, with 9 bases sitting between them. The DNA for the CDR3 is TGTGCCAGCAGTTACTCGGCTAGCACAGAGACCCAGTACTTC. Encoded protein: CASSYSASTETQYF.

Worth noting for this clone: Other DNA sequences of this sample code for an identical CDR3. The V and J genes are TRBV7-3 and TRBJ2-6; D not certain. The CDR3 sequence is 14 residues long. Germline values: CDR1 SGHTA, CDR2 FQGTGA. V dropped 3 bases and J dropped 1 base, with 4 bases sitting between them. CDR3 region: CASSFNSGANVLTF. The CDR3 DNA follows: TGTGCCAGCAGCTTTAATTCTGGGGCCAACGTCCTGACTTTC.

The chain is built from TRBV3-1 (or the pseudogene TRBV3-2) and TRBJ1-2; D call uncertain. Germline CDR1 LGHDT, CDR2 YNNKEL (reference sequence). Trimming pared 2 bases from V and 4 bases from J, leaving 11 bases between. This CDR3 has 14 residues. The CDR3 sequence: CASSQPPPGYGYTF. The DNA of the CDR3 is TGTGCCAGCAGCCAACCCCCTCCGGGCTATGGCTACACCTTC.

V usage is TRBV6-5 and J usage is TRBJ1-1, with 10 nucleotides matching TRBD1. CDR1 is MNHEY, CDR2 SVGAGI, per germline. There are 13 residues in the CDR3. V lost 8 bases to trimming and J lost 4 bases; unmatched junction nucleotides: 4. The CDR3 sequence is CASPGTGATEAFF. The CDR3 DNA sequence: TGTGCCAGCCCCGGGACAGGGGCCACTGAAGCTTTCTTT.

The chain carries TRBV5-1 and TRBJ2-7, with a weak D call TRBD1 (6 bases). The CDR3 is 14 amino acids. CDR1 and CDR2 (germline): SGHRS, YFSETQ. Trimming took 4 bases from V and 7 from J, leaving 18 bases between them. The CDR3 DNA sequence: TGCGCCAGCAGCATGGACAGATACCCTCTAGAGCAGTACTTC. It encodes CASSMDRYPLEQYF.

The chain uses TRBV6-4 and TRBJ2-6; tentatively, D is TRBD1 (6 bases). Per the germline V gene, CDR1 is MRHNA and CDR2 is SNTAGT. Trimming cost V 5 bases and J 2 bases, with 7 bases left between them. The CDR3 is made up of 14 amino acids. This chain's CDR3 is CASSTGPGANVLTF. Written as DNA, the CDR3 is TGTGCCAGCAGTACAGGGCCTGGGGCCAACGTCCTGACTTTC.